This note documents a single T cell receptor (beta chain) sequence. The antigen remains unidentified. The data are from a study of cytomegalovirus exposure and HLA in healthy donors. At the level of the study: One earlier analysis, a look at 150 million to 200 million T cells, found some 120 million unique TCR beta sequences. General study results and limits: As a later analysis revealed, most CMV-associated TCR beta chains appeared HLA-restricted. In vitro work confirmed that a few CMV-associated chains recognize CMV antigens. Productive rates of about 87% or about 30% were seen for most TCR beta V segments in an earlier analysis.

Germline V lookup: CDR1 MDHEN, CDR2 SYDVKM. The CDR3 contains 16 residues. V lost 3 bases, J lost 3 bases, and 9 bases stayed unmatched. 13 Jbeta primers and 60 Vbeta primers were used for the PCR. The assay was immunoSEQ multiplex PCR, and TCRdb's table has in-frame clones only and misses some. This sample contains about 200,000 clones. The clonotype originates from a boy aged 10-17 years in good health and CMV-seronegative. Specimen: PBMCs. The chain couples TRBV28 to TRBJ1-2, with 8 bases fitting TRBD1. The CDR3 bases are TGTGCCAGCAGTTTCTCCTTAGGACAGGGAGACTATGGCTACACCTTC. It is translated as CASSFSLGQGDYGYTF.